The 15 T cell receptor beta chains in this list originate from one sample, sequenced in a study of T cell responses to AZD1222 COVID-19 vaccine. Here immunoSEQ multiplex PCR was the method, and the copy in TCRdb shows in-frame clones only, minus some. The sample carries 150,000 to 200,000 clones, 93% recorded once. This specimen was peripheral blood, taken on day 0 of AZD1222 vaccination. These receptors were taken from an adult in good health.

The DNA for the CDR3 is TGTGCCAGCAGTCTCCGCTTGAACACTGAAGCTTTCTTT. Amino acid sequence: CASSLRLNTEAFF. V gene TRBV11-3 combines with J gene TRBJ1-1; D gene ambiguous. This CDR3 contains 13 residues. Trimming left V 6 bases short and J 0 bases short, with 8 bases between. CDR1 and CDR2 (germline): SGHNT, YENEEA. Full variable domain (remainder filled in from reference TRBV11-3 and TRBJ1-1): EAGVVQSPRYKIIEKKQPVAFWCNPISGHNTLYWYLQNLGQGPELLIRYENEEAVDDSQLPKDRFSAERLKGVDSTLKIQPAELGDSAVYLCASSLRLNTEAFFGQGTRLTVV.

V gene TRBV28 combines with J gene TRBJ1-2; D remains unclear. Germline CDR1 and CDR2: MDHEN and SYDVKM. With 3 bases removed from V and 1 base from J, the gap between germline ends came to 3 bases. The CDR3 covers 12 residues. The CDR3 region has the DNA TGTGCCAGCAGTTTTTATAACTATGGCTACACCTTC. Protein product: CASSFYNYGYTF.

The chain links TRBV30 to TRBJ2-3; the D gene is possibly TRBD2 (6 bases). The CDR3 extends over 18 amino acids. In germline, CDR1 is GTSNPN, CDR2 SVGIG (reference sequence). V shed 5 bases and J shed 0 bases, with 24 bases lying between them. CDR3 DNA sequence: TGTGCCTGGGTGGGGACTCACGTCCCGCCCAAAAGCACAGATACGCAGTATTTT. Translation gives CAWVGTHVPPKSTDTQYF.

This chain links TRBV11-3 with TRBJ1-3; the D gene is possibly TRBD1 (6 bases). The CDR3 loop spans 15 amino acids. Germline CDR1 reads SGHNT; CDR2 reads YENEEA. V dropped 5 bases and J dropped 2 bases, with 13 bases sitting between them. This CDR3 is CASSNLGGPGNTIYF. The CDR3 region has the DNA TGTGCCAGCAGCAACCTCGGGGGGCCTGGAAACACCATATATTTT.

The genes are TRBV7-3 and TRBJ1-4; possible D gene TRBD1, 5 bases. CDR3 length equals 13 residues. The germline V gene has CDR1 SGHTA and CDR2 FQGTGA. V was shortened by 2 bases and J by 7 bases, with 8 bases between the two germline ends. The CDR3 DNA sequence: TGTGCCAGCAGCTTAGGGCAGGGTGAAAAACTGTTTTTT. As protein: CASSLGQGEKLFF.

The V and J genes are TRBV4-1 and TRBJ1-3, with D tentatively TRBD1 (5 bases). Germline V CDR1 and CDR2: MGHRA, YSYEKL. The CDR3 has 17 residues. The V and J ends lost 6 bases and 1 base respectively, with 19 bases between them. CDR3 bases: TGCGCCAGCAGACCTTTGGGGCAGACCGGTTCTGGAAACACCATATATTTT. Residues: CASRPLGQTGSGNTIYF.

The chain couples TRBV27 to TRBJ2-1; 11 bases are shared with TRBD2. This CDR3 has 14 amino acids. V gave up 6 bases and J gave up 3 bases; unmatched junction bases: 1. CDR1 and CDR2 from the germline V gene are MNHEY and SMNVEV (reference sequence). CDR3 protein: CASRGLAVYNEQFF. The CDR3 coding sequence is TGTGCCAGCAGGGGACTAGCGGTCTACAATGAGCAGTTCTTC.

The chain recombines TRBV28 with TRBJ1-6; no reliable D call. V lost 6 bases, J lost 16 bases, and 25 bases lay in between. This CDR3 has 15 amino acids. Germline V gives CDR1 MDHEN, CDR2 SYDVKM. The CDR3 loop is CASRTGSPVQNDLHF. CDR3 sequence (DNA): TGTGCCAGCAGAACGGGAAGTCCTGTCCAAAATGATCTCCACTTT.

V is TRBV6-5 and J is TRBJ2-1, with D perhaps being TRBD1 or TRBD2 (5 bases each). Germline loops: CDR1 MNHEY, CDR2 SVGAGI. The CDR3 runs to 13 residues. Trimming stripped 8 bases from V and 0 bases from J, with 8 bases between. CDR3 nucleotides: TGTGCCAGCGGGGGAAGCTCCTACAATGAGCAGTTCTTC. The encoded protein is CASGGSSYNEQFF.

The chain carries TRBV7-8 and TRBJ1-5; D not certain. V was cut by 0 bases and J by 0 bases, with 9 bases left in between. The CDR3 totals 16 residues. In germline, CDR1 is SGHVS, CDR2 FQNEAQ. The CDR3 bases are TGTGCCAGCAGCTTAGCCCCCAGTTATAGCAATCAGCCCCAGCATTTT. Amino acids: CASSLAPSYSNQPQHF. The whole variable domain, remainder taken from reference TRBV7-8 and TRBJ1-5, is GAGVSQSPRYKVAKRGQDVALRCDPISGHVSLFWYQQALGQGPEFLTYFQNEAQLDKSGLPSDRFFAERPEGSVSTLKIQRTQQEDSAVYLCASSLAPSYSNQPQHFGDGTRLSIL.

V and J are TRBV5-4 and TRBJ2-7; 10 nucleotides align to TRBD2. With V trimmed by 1 base and J by 3 bases, 4 bases remained unmatched. The CDR3 contains 15 residues. Germline V lookup: CDR1 SGHNT, CDR2 YYREEE (reference sequence). This CDR3 reads CASSLTSGELYEQYF. The CDR3 nucleotides are TGTGCCAGCAGCTTGACTAGCGGGGAGCTCTACGAGCAGTACTTC.

The chain links TRBV15 to TRBJ1-1; tentative D call: TRBD1 (6 bases). Germline values: CDR1 LNHNV, CDR2 YYDKDF (reference sequence). The CDR3 has 16 amino acids. The V and J ends lost 3 bases and 8 bases respectively, with 22 bases between them. The CDR3, as DNA: TGTGCCACCAGCAGGAAGAGGCAGGGGCCTTCCGGGGAAGCTTTCTTT. Amino acid sequence: CATSRKRQGPSGEAFF.

CDR3 nucleotide sequence: TGTGCCAGCAGCCCAGTCGGGGGCGTGGGAAACACCATATATTTT. Residues: CASSPVGGVGNTIYF. This sequence joins TRBV7-3 and TRBJ1-3; tentative D call: TRBD1 (6 bases). Germline V CDR1 and CDR2: SGHTA, FQGTGA. CDR3 length equals 15 residues. Trimming removed 5 bases from V and 4 bases from J, with 15 bases in between.

The chain links TRBV10-3 to TRBJ1-4, with D perhaps matching TRBD1 (6 bases). The CDR3 covers 12 residues. V shed 9 bases and J shed 3 bases, with 8 bases lying between them. CDR1 and CDR2 from the germline V gene are ENHRY and SYGVKD. Here the CDR3 DNA reads TGTGCCATAAAGGGGGCTAATGAAAAACTGTTTTTT. This translates into CAIKGANEKLFF.

This chain connects TRBV6-5 to TRBJ2-7; D is unclear. The CDR3 length is 13 residues. V was pared by 0 bases and J by 5 bases, with 8 bases between. The germline V gene encodes CDR1 MNHEY and CDR2 SVGAGI. The chain's CDR3 is CASSYSSQNEQYF. The CDR3 bases are TGTGCCAGCAGTTACTCCAGCCAGAACGAGCAGTACTTC.